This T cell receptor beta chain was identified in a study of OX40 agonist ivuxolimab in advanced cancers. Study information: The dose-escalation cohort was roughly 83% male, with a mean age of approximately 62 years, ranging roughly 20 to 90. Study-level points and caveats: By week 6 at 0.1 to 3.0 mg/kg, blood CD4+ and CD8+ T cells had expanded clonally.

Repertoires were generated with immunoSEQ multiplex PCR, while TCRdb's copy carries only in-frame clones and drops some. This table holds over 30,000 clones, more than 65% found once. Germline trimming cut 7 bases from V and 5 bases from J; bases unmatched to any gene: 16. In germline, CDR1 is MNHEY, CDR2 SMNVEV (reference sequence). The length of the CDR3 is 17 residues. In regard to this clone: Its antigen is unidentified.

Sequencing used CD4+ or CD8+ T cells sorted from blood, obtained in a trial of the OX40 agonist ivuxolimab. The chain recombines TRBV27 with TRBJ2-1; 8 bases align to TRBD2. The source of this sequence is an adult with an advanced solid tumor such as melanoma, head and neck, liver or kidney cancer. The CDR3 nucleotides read TGTGCCAGCAACCCCCTGGGGAGCGGGAGTGATGACAATGAGCAGTTCTTC. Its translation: CASNPLGSGSDDNEQFF.